The 24 T cell receptor beta chains below come from one sample, sequenced in a study of T cell responses to AZD1222 COVID-19 vaccine (dated by TCRdb to the early 2020s). The library relied on the immunoSEQ multiplex PCR assay. TCRdb mirrors the immuneACCESS table, restricted to in-frame sequences. Some clones are absent from its copies; in checked studies, under half trace to an unresolved V gene, and the reason for the others is unknown. Present in this sample are tens of thousands of clones, 70% to 90% of which were seen just once. The biggest ten clones account for roughly a tenth of the sample. The time point label of this sample denotes: baseline before first vaccination. The source material was peripheral blood, sampled on day 0 of AZD1222 vaccination. These receptors originate from an adult in good health.

To note about this clone: This sample also contains other DNA sequences that code for the same CDR3. This rearrangement joins TRBV29-1 to TRBJ1-5; 10 bases align to TRBD1. The V gene end was trimmed by 6 bases and the J gene end by 7 bases; junction bases not matched to a gene: 6. CDR1 and CDR2 (germline): SQVTM, ANQGSEA. The CDR3 has 13 amino acids. The CDR3 loop is CSVRGTGDQPQHF. The CDR3 DNA follows: TGCAGCGTGCGTGGGACAGGGGACCAGCCCCAGCATTTT.

The gene calls are TRBV12-3 or TRBV12-4 and TRBJ1-2, with 8 bases lining up with TRBD1. V lost 2 bases, J lost 14 bases, and 7 bases stayed unmatched. The CDR3 length is 12 residues. CDR3 loop: CASSLRDRPRTF. In nucleotides, the CDR3 is TGTGCCAGCAGTTTACGGGACAGGCCAAGGACCTTC.

The gene calls are TRBV27 and TRBJ2-5; D possibly corresponds to TRBD1 (6 bases). Looked up from germline, CDR1 is MNHEY and CDR2 is SMNVEV (reference sequence). The V gene lost 6 bases and the J gene lost 2 bases, with 10 bases spanning the gap. CDR3 size: 13 residues. The CDR3 nucleotides read TGTGCCAGCAGGAAGACAGGACAAGAGACCCAGTACTTC. Translation: CASRKTGQETQYF.

V gene TRBV6-5 combines with J gene TRBJ1-3; maybe TRBD1 (6 bases). CDR1 is MNHEY, CDR2 SVGAGI, per germline. The length of the CDR3 is 15 residues. The V gene lost 8 bases and the J gene lost 7 bases, with 21 bases spanning the gap. The CDR3 coding sequence is TGTGCCAGCTCGCTACAAGGGGGGTTTGGTAACACCATATATTTT. Residues: CASSLQGGFGNTIYF.

The genes are TRBV6-5 and TRBJ1-5; D gene ambiguous. This CDR3 comprises 14 residues. V was cut by 0 bases and J by 7 bases, with 10 bases left in between. Germline V lookup: CDR1 MNHEY, CDR2 SVGAGI. The CDR3 here is CASSYSGSIQPQHF. In DNA, the CDR3 is TGTGCCAGCAGTTACTCGGGCAGTATCCAGCCCCAGCATTTT.

The genes are TRBV6-1 and TRBJ2-3, with 8 positions matching TRBD2. The ends lost 2 bases at V and 4 bases at J; junction bases unmatched: 5. This CDR3 contains 15 residues. Germline lookup yields CDR1 MNHNS and CDR2 SASEGT. The chain's CDR3 is CASSESGRVPDTQYF. DNA for the CDR3: TGTGCCAGCAGTGAAAGCGGGAGAGTACCAGATACGCAGTATTTT.

J is TRBJ2-6 and V is TRBV28, with D possibly TRBD1 on 5 matching bases. Germline V gives CDR1 MDHEN, CDR2 SYDVKM. The germline V and J ends were trimmed by 6 bases and 2 bases, with 14 bases remaining between them. This CDR3 region has 16 residues. CDR3 region: CASSPQGLAGANVLTF. The DNA of the CDR3 is TGTGCCAGCAGCCCCCAGGGCCTAGCTGGGGCCAACGTCCTGACTTTC.

The rearrangement links TRBV18 to TRBJ2-1; 14 bases agree with TRBD2. The germline V gene has CDR1 KGHSH and CDR2 LQKENI. Losses at the gene ends were 4 bases for V and 8 bases for J; bases not matched to a gene: 7. The CDR3 length is 16 residues. CDR3 DNA: TGTGCCAGCTCACTAGGGACTAGCGGGAGTGGGCATGAGCAGTTCTTC. Its translation: CASSLGTSGSGHEQFF. The full variable domain, its missing parts supplied by reference TRBV18 and TRBJ2-1, is NAGVMQNPRHLVRRRGQEARLRCSPMKGHSHVYWYRQLPEEGLKFMVYLQKENIIDESGMPKERFSAEFPKEGPSILRIQQVVRGDSAAYFCASSLGTSGSGHEQFFGPGTRLTVL.

V and J are TRBV7-2 and TRBJ1-5; D gene unclear. The V and J ends lost 2 bases and 2 bases respectively, with 7 bases between them. Germline V gene data show CDR1 as SGHTA and CDR2 as FQGNSA. The CDR3 has 14 amino acids. CDR3 coding DNA: TGTGCCAGCAGCTTACGGTCGGGCAATCAGCCCCAGCATTTT. Protein: CASSLRSGNQPQHF.

This sequence joins TRBV6-4 and TRBJ2-1, with 9 bases lining up with TRBD2. The V and J ends lost 7 bases and 6 bases, in that order; junction bases with no gene match: 7. Germline V gene lookup returns CDR1 MRHNA and CDR2 SNTAGT. The CDR3 length is 14 residues. This CDR3 reads CASIGEAGGNEQFF. The CDR3 DNA follows: TGTGCCAGCATAGGCGAAGCGGGGGGCAATGAGCAGTTCTTC.

This clone occurred once. This chain connects TRBV5-6 to TRBJ2-7; 12 nucleotides line up with TRBD1. Germline assignment: CDR1 SGHDT and CDR2 YYEEEE. With 4 bases clipped from V and 4 bases from J, the junction kept 6 bases outside the gene matches. This CDR3 has 15 residues. CDR3 in amino acids: CASSAPGQGAYEQYV. CDR3 nucleotide sequence: TGTGCCAGCAGCGCACCGGGACAGGGGGCTTACGAGCAGTACGTC.

The chain has TRBV6-5 and TRBJ2-2; unclear D gene. Between the trimmed V and J ends, which lost 7 bases and 3 bases, there was a span of 12 bases. The CDR3 runs to 14 residues. The germline gives CDR1 MNHEY, CDR2 SVGAGI. CDR3 amino acids: CASIFSKDTGELFF. CDR3 DNA: TGTGCCAGCATCTTTAGCAAGGACACCGGGGAGCTGTTTTTT.

This chain connects TRBV7-9 to TRBJ1-3; a possible D gene is TRBD1 (6 bases). CDR1 is SEHNR and CDR2 is FQNEAQ in the germline V gene (reference sequence). This CDR3 contains 16 residues. Between the trimmed V and J ends, which lost 5 bases and 0 bases, there was a span of 14 bases. This chain's CDR3 is CASSKQGTNSGNTIYF. As DNA, the CDR3 is TGTGCCAGCAGCAAACAGGGAACGAACTCTGGAAACACCATATATTTT.

This clone was counted ten times or more. The genes are TRBV7-2 and TRBJ1-1, with D possibly being TRBD1 (6 bases). Germline loops: CDR1 SGHTA, CDR2 FQGNSA. This CDR3 spans 16 amino acids. The V and J ends lost 5 bases and 5 bases respectively, with 21 bases between them. The CDR3 sequence is CASSPDRRPVGTEAFF. The CDR3, as DNA: TGTGCCAGCAGCCCCGACAGGCGGCCCGTAGGTACTGAAGCTTTCTTT.

The chain employs TRBV27 and TRBJ2-1, with TRBD2 matching 12 bases. With 2 bases clipped from V and 8 bases from J, the junction kept 4 bases outside the gene matches. CDR1 is MNHEY and CDR2 is SMNVEV in the germline V gene (reference sequence). The CDR3 covers 15 residues. The CDR3 protein is CASSLLAGGRDEQFF. The DNA for the CDR3 is TGTGCCAGCAGTTTACTAGCGGGGGGGCGGGATGAGCAGTTCTTC.

The chain carries TRBV7-8 and TRBJ1-5; 7 bases are shared with TRBD1. CDR1 is SGHVS and CDR2 is FQNEAQ in the germline V gene. The CDR3 sequence is 15 residues long. The ends lost 4 bases at V and 3 bases at J; junction bases unmatched: 6. CDR3 sequence: CASSSGGEINQPQHF. DNA of the CDR3: TGTGCCAGCAGCTCAGGGGGGGAAATCAATCAGCCCCAGCATTTT.

The chain couples TRBV2 to TRBJ2-3, with D perhaps matching TRBD2 (5 bases). This CDR3 region has 11 residues. Looked up from germline, CDR1 is SNHLY and CDR2 is FYNNEI. The V end was cut by 8 bases, the J end by 5 bases, with 8 bases between. The CDR3 loop is CASRDLDTQYF. In DNA, the CDR3 is TGTGCCAGCCGGGATTTAGATACGCAGTATTTT.

The chain carries TRBV11-2 and TRBJ2-3, with TRBD1 identical over 9 bases. With 4 bases clipped from V and 0 bases from J, the junction kept 2 bases outside the gene matches. From germline, CDR1 is SGHAT and CDR2 FQNNGV. The CDR3 runs to 15 residues. The CDR3 loop is CASSSGTGSTDTQYF. In nucleotides, the CDR3 is TGTGCCAGCAGCTCCGGGACAGGGAGCACAGATACGCAGTATTTT.

This clone was observed a few times. The chain couples TRBV15 to TRBJ2-2, with D possibly TRBD2 on 6 matching bases. CDR3 length: 16 residues. Trimming took off 1 base at V and 4 bases at J, with 13 bases between the two ends. Germline values: CDR1 LNHNV, CDR2 YYDKDF (reference sequence). In DNA, the CDR3 is TGTGCCACCAGCAGAGGTACCCCGGGAGTCACCGGGGAGCTGTTTTTT. This translates into CATSRGTPGVTGELFF. Complete variable domain (other parts from reference TRBV15 and TRBJ2-2): DAMVIQNPRYQVTQFGKPVTLSCSQTLNHNVMYWYQQKSSQAPKLLFHYYDKDFNNEADTPDNFQSRRPNTSFCFLDIRSPGLGDTAMYLCATSRGTPGVTGELFFGEGSRLTVL.

The chain has TRBV29-1 and TRBJ1-1, with D unclear. Germline values: CDR1 SQVTM, CDR2 ANQGSEA. This CDR3 spans 14 amino acids. CDR3 sequence: CTKTQPDMNTEAFF. The CDR3 nucleotides are TGCACCAAGACCCAGCCAGACATGAACACTGAAGCTTTCTTT.

Points on this clone: One junction end disagrees with the germline gene, perhaps due to a read error. The chain has TRBV6-5 and TRBJ1-4, with a possible D match to TRBD1 (5 bases). CDR3 length equals 11 residues. Germline V lookup: CDR1 MNHEY, CDR2 SVGAGI. The CDR3 nucleotides are TGTGCCAGCAGCAGGGTGGGGGAGGAGATTTTT. Amino acids: CASSRVGEEIF.

The genes are TRBV7-2 and TRBJ1-5; D is perhaps TRBD1 (5 bases). The CDR3 totals 13 residues. V was cut by 6 bases and J by 5 bases, with 11 bases left in between. Germline values: CDR1 SGHTA, CDR2 FQGNSA. CDR3 bases: TGTGCCAGCAGGGGGCGGAATGATCAGCCCCAGCATTTT. This translates into CASRGRNDQPQHF.

The chain carries TRBV28 and TRBJ2-5; a possible D gene is TRBD2 (7 bases). Germline loops: CDR1 MDHEN, CDR2 SYDVKM. The V gene lost 5 bases and the J gene lost 4 bases, with 26 bases spanning the gap. The CDR3 totals 18 residues. Here the CDR3 reads CASSPRGRERPRGETQYF. The CDR3 DNA sequence: TGTGCCAGCAGTCCCCGGGGGCGGGAGCGCCCGCGGGGAGAGACCCAGTACTTC.

This rearrangement joins TRBV18 to TRBJ2-5; unclear D gene. This CDR3 contains 13 residues. CDR1 is KGHSH and CDR2 is LQKENI in the germline V gene. Between the trimmed V and J ends, which lost 2 bases and 5 bases, there was a span of 9 bases. The CDR3 reads CASSPAGLETQYF. The CDR3 DNA sequence: TGTGCCAGCTCACCAGCAGGTCTGGAGACCCAGTACTTC.